The clone carrying this T cell receptor beta chain was detected only a few times. The sample is drawn from a study of blood T cell repertoires in COVID-19. About the research overall: The United States, Italy and Spain provided the acute and convalescent COVID-19 samples. The cDNA or gDNA used as material had been derived from T cells, B-cell-depleted T cells, or PBMCs.

The CDR3 sequence is 11 residues long. V lost 10 bases to trimming and J lost 7 bases, with 14 bases between them. Germline values: CDR1 MNHEY, CDR2 SMNVEV (reference sequence). Some clones are missing from TCRdb's copy, which holds only in-frame ones; the method was immunoSEQ multiplex PCR. The data contain a few hundred thousand clones, 75% to 90% of them singletons. Input material: peripheral blood. This sequence originates from a human donor in a cohort sampled during active COVID-19. The rearrangement links TRBV27 to TRBJ2-7, with a possible D match to TRBD2 (5 bases). CDR3 in DNA: TGTGCCACCAGGACTTCCCTGGAGCAGTACTTC. Protein: CATRTSLEQYF.